The clone carrying this T cell receptor (beta chain) was found a few times. Extracted total RNA amounted to at least 5.5 micrograms for each sample. The use of a sample-barcoded 5' primer and a J-beta primer mix characterized a second PCR of roughly 6 to 11 cycles. MiXCR was run by TCRdb on the 5' RACE reads, yielding one entry per CDR3 protein. This table holds 450,000 to 700,000 distinct CDR3 sequences, approximately 25% found once. The sample belongs to a study of blood T cells in healthy people across ages. The sequenced sample consisted of blood. This clonotype was sampled from a woman between 70 and 85 years old in good health.

This chain's CDR3 is CASSQDIVAGGGEKLFF. The DNA of the CDR3 is TGCGCCAGCAGCCAAGATATAGTTGCAGGAGGTGGTGAAAAACTGTTTTTT. The J gene is TRBJ1-4, the V gene TRBV4-3, with D uncertain. The CDR3 contains 17 residues. The germline V and J ends were trimmed by 0 bases and 7 bases, with 18 bases remaining between them. Germline values: CDR1 LGHNA, CDR2 YSLEER.